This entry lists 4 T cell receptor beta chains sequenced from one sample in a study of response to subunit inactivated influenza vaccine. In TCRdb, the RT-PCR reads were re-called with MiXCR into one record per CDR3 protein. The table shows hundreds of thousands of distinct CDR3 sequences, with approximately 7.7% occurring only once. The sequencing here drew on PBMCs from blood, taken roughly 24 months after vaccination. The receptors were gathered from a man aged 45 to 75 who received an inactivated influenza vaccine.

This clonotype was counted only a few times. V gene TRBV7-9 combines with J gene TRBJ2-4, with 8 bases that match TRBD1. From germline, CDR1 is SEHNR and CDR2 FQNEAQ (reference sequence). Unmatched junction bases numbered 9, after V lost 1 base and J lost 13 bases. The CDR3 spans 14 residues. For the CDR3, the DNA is TGTGCCAGCAGCTTAGGCAGGGACAGGCTGCTGCAGTACTTC. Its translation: CASSLGRDRLLQYF.

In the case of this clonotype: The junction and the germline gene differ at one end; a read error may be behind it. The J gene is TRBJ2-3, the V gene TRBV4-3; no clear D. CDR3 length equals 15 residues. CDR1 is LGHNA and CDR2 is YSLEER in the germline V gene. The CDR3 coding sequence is TGCGCCAGCAGTCAAGCCCACTCGGGCACAGATACGCAGTATTTT. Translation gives CASSQAHSGTDTQYF.

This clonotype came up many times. The CDR3 nucleotides read TGCAGTGCCAACCCTAGCGGGGCCCCAAAAGAGACCCAGTACTTC. Its protein is CSANPSGAPKETQYF. The rearrangement joins TRBV20-1 to TRBJ2-5; the match to TRBD2 covers 9 bases. The CDR3 length is 15 residues. V lost 6 bases, J lost 3 bases, and 11 bases stayed unmatched. Germline V lookup: CDR1 DFQATT, CDR2 SNEGSKA (reference sequence).

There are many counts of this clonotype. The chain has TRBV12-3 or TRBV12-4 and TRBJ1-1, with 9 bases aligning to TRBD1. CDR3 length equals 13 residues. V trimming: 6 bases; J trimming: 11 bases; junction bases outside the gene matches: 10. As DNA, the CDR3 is TGTGCCAGCAGCTCACTGACAGGGGGTTTCGCTTTCTTT. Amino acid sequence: CASSSLTGGFAFF.